Shown below are 20 T cell receptor beta chains from a single sample sequenced in a study of cytotoxic CD8 clonotypes in ibrutinib-treated CLL. Sequencing used immunoSEQ multiplex PCR; TCRdb keeps in-frame clones, though not all of them. The sample has 15,000 or so clones, 70% to 90% seen once. The input for sequencing was PBMCs, taken before ibrutinib treatment. These TCRs come from a human donor with chronic lymphocytic leukemia.

The J gene is TRBJ2-2, the V gene TRBV10-3; D call uncertain. V shed 6 bases and J shed 0 bases, with 11 bases lying between them. This CDR3 spans 15 amino acids. The germline gives CDR1 ENHRY, CDR2 SYGVKD. CDR3 protein: CAISDGEANTGELFF. The CDR3 nucleotides are TGTGCCATCAGCGACGGCGAAGCGAACACCGGGGAGCTGTTTTTT.

The chain combines TRBV2 with TRBJ1-4, with no clear D. The CDR3 loop spans 11 amino acids. Per germline, CDR1 SNHLY and CDR2 FYNNEI. The germline V and J ends were trimmed by 5 bases and 6 bases, with 4 bases remaining between them. The CDR3: CASSTDEKLFF. The DNA of the CDR3 is TGTGCCAGCAGTACAGATGAAAAACTGTTTTTT.

This clone is deemed medium-sized. The chain joins TRBV19 to TRBJ1-4; 10 nucleotides match TRBD1. Looked up from germline, CDR1 is LNHDA and CDR2 is SQIVND (reference sequence). The V and J ends lost 4 bases and 8 bases, in that order; junction bases with no gene match: 7. The CDR3 sequence is 15 residues long. CDR3 amino acids: CASSTTGGAGEKLFF. The CDR3 bases are TGTGCCAGTAGTACGACAGGGGGCGCTGGGGAAAAACTGTTTTTT. Drawing the rest from reference TRBV19 and TRBJ1-4, the complete variable domain is DGGITQSPKYLFRKEGQNVTLSCEQNLNHDAMYWYRQDPGQGLRLIYYSQIVNDFQKGDIAEGYSVSREKKESFPLTVTSAQKNPTAFYLCASSTTGGAGEKLFFGSGTQLSVL.

The chain employs TRBV20-1 and TRBJ2-5; D unresolved. Germline CDR1 and CDR2: DFQATT and SNEGSKA (reference sequence). This CDR3 comprises 11 residues. Trimming cost V 6 bases and J 7 bases, with 12 bases left between them. The CDR3 bases are TGCAGTGCCCCCAGAGGCGGGACCCAGTACTTC. Protein sequence: CSAPRGGTQYF.

V gene TRBV5-1 combines with J gene TRBJ1-1, with 8 bases matching TRBD1. The CDR3 is 15 residues long. V gave up 4 bases and J gave up 4 bases; unmatched junction bases: 9. The germline gives CDR1 SGHRS, CDR2 YFSETQ. The CDR3 nucleotides read TGCGCCAGCAGCACCGGACAGGGCGGGGGCACTGAAGCTTTCTTT. This codes for CASSTGQGGGTEAFF.

This clone was counted only a few times. This sequence joins TRBV4-1 and TRBJ1-1, with D perhaps matching TRBD1 (5 bases). The germline CDR1 and CDR2 sequences are MGHRA and YSYEKL. Trimming cost V 4 bases and J 8 bases, with 14 bases left between them. This CDR3 contains 13 residues. CDR3 amino acids: CASSRDPGREAFF. CDR3 in DNA: TGCGCCAGCAGCCGAGACCCGGGACGGGAAGCTTTCTTT.

This chain joins TRBV28 and TRBJ1-5, with 8 bases identical to TRBD1. This CDR3 is 15 amino acids long. V was clipped by 6 bases and J by 6 bases; unmatched bases: 10. The germline gives CDR1 MDHEN, CDR2 SYDVKM. This chain's CDR3 is CASSLRTGYTQPQHF. The CDR3 DNA follows: TGTGCCAGCAGCCTGAGGACAGGGTATACTCAGCCCCAGCATTTT.

The chain joins TRBV7-9 to TRBJ2-7, with 8 positions matching TRBD1. After removal of 1 base from V and 3 bases from J, the junction contained 5 bases not matched to a gene. CDR3 length: 15 amino acids. Germline lookup yields CDR1 SEHNR and CDR2 FQNEAQ (reference sequence). The CDR3 region is CASSLGDRRIYEQYF. DNA for the CDR3: TGTGCCAGCAGCTTAGGGGACAGGAGGATCTACGAGCAGTACTTC.

V is TRBV12-5 and J is TRBJ1-3, with no clear D. The germline V gene has CDR1 LGHNT and CDR2 FRNRAP. This CDR3 comprises 13 residues. The V end was cut by 0 bases, the J end by 4 bases, with 4 bases between. CDR3 amino acids: CASGLVGGNTIYF. CDR3 coding DNA: TGTGCTAGTGGTTTGGTGGGAGGAAACACCATATATTTT.

The chain links TRBV10-3 to TRBJ2-1; unclear D gene. The CDR3 sequence is 14 residues long. Trimming shortened V by 5 bases and J by 5 bases, and 13 bases separated the two germline ends. CDR1 and CDR2 from the germline V gene are ENHRY and SYGVKD. The CDR3 region is CAISIWLQDNEQFF. DNA of the CDR3: TGTGCCATCAGTATTTGGTTGCAAGACAATGAGCAGTTCTTC.

The gene calls are TRBV11-2 and TRBJ2-1; 9 bases match TRBD2. This CDR3 is 13 amino acids long. The J segment lost 7 bases and the V segment lost 3 bases, leaving 1 base of the junction unmatched. Germline loops: CDR1 SGHAT, CDR2 FQNNGV. The CDR3 DNA reads as TGTGCCAGCAGCTTTACTAGCGGGAATGAGCAGTTCTTC. Translating it yields CASSFTSGNEQFF.

The V call is TRBV30, the J call TRBJ2-5; D might be TRBD2 (6 bases). Germline V gene data show CDR1 as GTSNPN and CDR2 as SVGIG (reference sequence). The CDR3 totals 12 residues. Trimming pared 6 bases from V and 7 bases from J, leaving 15 bases between. CDR3 nucleotides: TGTGCCTGCTCAAGGGCCGGGGGGACCCAGTACTTC. It codes for CACSRAGGTQYF.

The chain is built from TRBV9 and TRBJ1-4, with a weak D call TRBD1 (5 bases). V was shortened by 0 bases and J by 8 bases, with 20 bases between the two germline ends. CDR3 size: 17 residues. Germline V gene sequence: CDR1 SGDLS, CDR2 YYNGEE. CDR3 DNA sequence: TGTGCCAGCAGCGTAGCCGGGGCCGAGGGCGTAAGAGAAAAACTGTTTTTT. This sequence encodes CASSVAGAEGVREKLFF.

This clone is a singleton in its sample. The chain couples TRBV19 to TRBJ2-5; TRBD1 aligns across 11 bases. The junction had 5 bases not matched to a gene; V was cut back by 6 bases and J by 5 bases. This CDR3 is 14 amino acids long. CDR1 LNHDA and CDR2 SQIVND come from the germline V gene (reference sequence). CDR3 loop: CASSRTGGVETQYF. The CDR3 bases are TGTGCCAGTAGCCGGACAGGGGGCGTTGAGACCCAGTACTTC.

This clone occurred a few times. The V gene is TRBV2, the J gene TRBJ2-7, with D maybe TRBD1 (5 bases). Germline assignment: CDR1 SNHLY and CDR2 FYNNEI. The CDR3 runs 12 residues. V shed 7 bases and J shed 2 bases, with 9 bases lying between them. The CDR3 nucleotides read TGTGCCAGCACACAGGTCACCTACGAGCAGTACTTC. Amino acid sequence: CASTQVTYEQYF.

The chain joins TRBV9 to TRBJ2-7, with D perhaps being TRBD1 or TRBD2 (5 bases each). This CDR3 comprises 15 residues. Trimming stripped 4 bases from V and 4 bases from J, with 18 bases between. The germline V gene encodes CDR1 SGDLS and CDR2 YYNGEE. In DNA form, the CDR3 reads TGTGCCAGCAGCCCTCGAGGGGCCGACATTTACGAGCAGTACTTC. Its protein product is CASSPRGADIYEQYF.

V and J are TRBV9 and TRBJ2-1, with D possibly TRBD2 on 7 matching bases. CDR3 size: 16 residues. Trimming removed 5 bases from V and 6 bases from J, with 21 bases in between. The germline V gene has CDR1 SGDLS and CDR2 YYNGEE. DNA for the CDR3: TGTGCCAGCAGTGATCGGGGGGCGGGAGCATTCAATGAGCAGTTCTTC. This codes for CASSDRGAGAFNEQFF.

The chain employs TRBV7-9 and TRBJ1-1; no firm D call. CDR3 length: 13 amino acids. Looked up from germline, CDR1 is SEHNR and CDR2 is FQNEAQ (reference sequence). V was trimmed by 7 bases and J by 9 bases, leaving 18 bases between them. CDR3 nucleotide sequence: TGTGCCAGCACCCGACCGCCCGAGCCTAAAGCTTTCTTT. It translates to CASTRPPEPKAFF.

The rearrangement joins TRBV28 to TRBJ1-3; tentative D call: TRBD1 (6 bases). The V gene lost 6 bases and the J gene lost 0 bases, with 12 bases spanning the gap. This CDR3 comprises 15 residues. The V gene's germline CDR1 is MDHEN and CDR2 SYDVKM. CDR3 in DNA: TGTGCCAGCAGCCAAGGACAGATCTCTGGAAACACCATATATTTT. It codes for CASSQGQISGNTIYF.

The V and J genes are TRBV7-2 and TRBJ1-5; 8 bases map to TRBD1. V trimming: 2 bases; J trimming: 6 bases; junction bases outside the gene matches: 9. The CDR3 contains 16 residues. The germline CDR1 and CDR2 sequences are SGHTA and FQGNSA. CDR3 amino acids: CASSLNPGGNGQPQHF. The CDR3 DNA follows: TGTGCCAGCAGCTTAAACCCAGGGGGCAACGGTCAGCCCCAGCATTTT.